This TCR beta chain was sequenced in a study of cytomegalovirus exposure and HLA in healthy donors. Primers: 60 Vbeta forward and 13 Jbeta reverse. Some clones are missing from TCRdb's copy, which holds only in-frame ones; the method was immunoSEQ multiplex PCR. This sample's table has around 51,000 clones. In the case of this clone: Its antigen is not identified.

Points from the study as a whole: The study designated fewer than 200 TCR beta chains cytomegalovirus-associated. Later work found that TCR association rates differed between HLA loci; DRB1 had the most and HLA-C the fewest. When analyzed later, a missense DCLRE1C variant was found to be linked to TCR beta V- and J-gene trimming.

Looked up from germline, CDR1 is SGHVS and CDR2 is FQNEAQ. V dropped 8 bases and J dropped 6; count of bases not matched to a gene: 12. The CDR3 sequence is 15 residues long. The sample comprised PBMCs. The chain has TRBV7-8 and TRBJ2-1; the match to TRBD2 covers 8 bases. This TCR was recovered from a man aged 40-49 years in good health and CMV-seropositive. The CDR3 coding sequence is TGTGCCAGCGAGGTTGGGACTAGGTTTTTCAATGAGCAGTTCTTC. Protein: CASEVGTRFFNEQFF.